This T cell receptor (beta chain) was captured in a study of cytomegalovirus exposure and HLA in healthy donors. The study ran its PCR with 60 Vbeta and 13 Jbeta primers. The table came from immunoSEQ multiplex PCR; TCRdb's copy has only in-frame clones and leaves some out. Of 130,000 or so clones in the sample, 75% were seen once. This CDR3 is 16 amino acids long. Germline CDR1 SGHDN, CDR2 FVKESK. V lost 5 bases, J lost 4 bases, and 6 bases stayed unmatched. This chain links TRBV14 with TRBJ2-1; 12 bases agree with TRBD2. This clonotype was obtained from a man aged 35-49 years in good health and CMV-seronegative. Sequencing was done on a sample of PBMCs. The CDR3 sequence: CASSIASGGAYNEQFF. Here the CDR3 DNA reads TGTGCCAGCAGCATAGCTAGCGGGGGGGCGTACAATGAGCAGTTCTTC.